These 5 T cell receptor beta chains share one sample of origin, sequenced in a study of blood T cell repertoires in COVID-19. Here immunoSEQ multiplex PCR was the method, and the copy in TCRdb shows in-frame clones only, minus some. Of more than 50,000 clones listed, 82% are singletons. The sequenced sample was peripheral blood. All receptors derive from a human donor in a cohort sampled during active COVID-19.

V is TRBV24-1 and J is TRBJ1-5, with 10 bases aligning to TRBD1. The length of the CDR3 is 16 residues. V lost 3 bases and J lost 6; bases outside the gene matches: 7. From germline, CDR1 is KGHDR and CDR2 SFDVKD. The CDR3: CATSDAGTGEGQPQHF. The CDR3 nucleotides read TGTGCCACCAGTGATGCCGGGACAGGGGAGGGTCAGCCCCAGCATTTT.

This sequence joins TRBV5-6 and TRBJ2-5, with 12 bases matching TRBD2. V trimming: 5 bases; J trimming: 5 bases; junction bases outside the gene matches: 7. Per germline, CDR1 SGHDT and CDR2 YYEEEE. The CDR3 is made up of 15 amino acids. The CDR3 reads CASRRLAGVGETQYF. DNA of the CDR3: TGTGCCAGCAGAAGACTAGCGGGGGTTGGGGAGACCCAGTACTTC.

The V call is TRBV7-6, the J call TRBJ2-2, with D tentatively TRBD1 (6 bases). The CDR3 runs 13 residues. V was shortened by 8 bases and J by 2 bases, with 9 bases between the two germline ends. Germline V gene sequence: CDR1 SGHVS, CDR2 FNYEAQ. The CDR3 loop is CASGQFNTGELFF. The CDR3 nucleotides are TGTGCCAGCGGACAGTTTAACACCGGGGAGCTGTTTTTT.

J is TRBJ2-1 and V is TRBV27, with unresolved D. V dropped 2 bases and J dropped 0 bases, with 11 bases sitting between them. This CDR3 comprises 16 residues. Germline loops: CDR1 MNHEY, CDR2 SMNVEV (reference sequence). The CDR3 coding sequence is TGTGCCAGCAGTTTACGCCTTTTGAGCTCCTACAATGAGCAGTTCTTC. Translating gives CASSLRLLSSYNEQFF.

The chain uses TRBV7-9 and TRBJ1-1; 8 bases map to TRBD1. The CDR3 has 16 amino acids. The germline V gene has CDR1 SEHNR and CDR2 FQNEAQ (reference sequence). V trimming: 8 bases; J trimming: 4 bases; junction bases outside the gene matches: 15. CDR3 in amino acids: CASHRSTGAAFTEAFF. The CDR3 DNA reads as TGTGCCAGCCACAGGTCGACAGGGGCCGCGTTCACTGAAGCTTTCTTT. Variable domain in full (rest from reference TRBV7-9 and TRBJ1-1): DTGVSQNPRHKITKRGQNVTFRCDPISEHNRLYWYRQTLGQGPEFLTYFQNEAQLEKSRLLSDRFSAERPKGSFSTLEIQRTEQGDSAMYLCASHRSTGAAFTEAFFGQGTRLTVV.